The next 22 T cell receptor beta chains were all read from a single sample in a study of blood T cell repertoires in COVID-19. Assay used: immunoSEQ multiplex PCR; TCRdb lists only in-frame clones, some missing. The data hold about 240,000 clones, with around 90% observed a single time. Sequencing was done on a sample of peripheral blood. All receptors derive from a man between 60 and 70 years old who had recovered from COVID-19.

This chain joins TRBV30 and TRBJ1-2; the match to TRBD1 covers 8 bases. Germline loops: CDR1 GTSNPN, CDR2 SVGIG (reference sequence). CDR3 length equals 13 residues. J was trimmed by 5 bases and V by 3 bases; bases with no gene match: 5. The CDR3 reads CAWRIDRGYGYTF. The CDR3 nucleotides read TGTGCCTGGAGGATAGACAGGGGATATGGCTACACCTTC. The full variable domain, with the rest looked up from reference TRBV30 and TRBJ1-2, is SQTIHQWPATLVQPVGSPLSLECTVEGTSNPNLYWYRQAAGRGLQLLFYSVGIGQISSEVPQNLSASRPQDRQFILSSKKLLLSDSGFYLCAWRIDRGYGYTFGSGTRLTVV.

The chain couples TRBV12-3 or TRBV12-4 to TRBJ1-6, with D possibly matching TRBD1 (5 bases). The V gene lost 6 bases and the J gene lost 7 bases, with 10 bases spanning the gap. This CDR3 has 13 amino acids. The CDR3 nucleotides read TGTGCCAGCAGGCCTCAGGGAAATTCACCCCTCCACTTT. It codes for CASRPQGNSPLHF.

The chain carries TRBV10-1 and TRBJ2-3; 7 bases match TRBD1. V gave up 6 bases and J gave up 3 bases; unmatched junction bases: 6. Germline-derived CDR1 and CDR2 are WNHNN and SYGVQD (reference sequence). This CDR3 contains 14 residues. CDR3 amino acids: CASSEQGWTDTQYF. The CDR3 nucleotides read TGCGCCAGCAGCGAACAGGGGTGGACAGATACGCAGTATTTT.

This sequence joins TRBV7-9 and TRBJ1-3; TRBD1 agrees at 9 bases. CDR1 is SEHNR, CDR2 FQNEAQ, per germline (reference sequence). The length of the CDR3 is 16 residues. V lost 5 bases and J lost 3; bases outside the gene matches: 8. The CDR3 DNA sequence: TGTGCCAGCAGCCCTACAGGGGGCCGAGGTGGAAACACCATATATTTT. It yields the protein CASSPTGGRGGNTIYF.

This clone was seen once. This chain connects TRBV9 to TRBJ2-3; 13 nucleotides align to TRBD2. The CDR3 is 17 amino acids. Germline CDR1 reads SGDLS; CDR2 reads YYNGEE. V was pared by 4 bases and J by 2 bases, with 7 bases of the junction left unmatched. The chain's CDR3 is CASSPRTSGGLTDTQYF. The CDR3, as DNA: TGTGCCAGCAGCCCTCGGACTAGCGGGGGTCTCACAGATACGCAGTATTTT.

This clone has only one observation. The V and J genes are TRBV18 and TRBJ2-3; no reliable D call. Trimming pared 4 bases from V and 0 bases from J, leaving 8 bases between. The CDR3 sequence is 14 residues long. From germline, CDR1 is KGHSH and CDR2 LQKENI. The CDR3 sequence: CASSLVLSTDTQYF. Written as DNA, the CDR3 is TGTGCCAGCTCACTTGTTTTAAGCACAGATACGCAGTATTTT.

Points on this clone: Other DNA sequences in the same sample also yield this CDR3. V and J are TRBV5-1 and TRBJ1-1; 7 nucleotides line up with TRBD1. Germline V gives CDR1 SGHRS, CDR2 YFSETQ. V was pared by 2 bases and J by 0 bases, with 7 bases of the junction left unmatched. The CDR3 totals 16 residues. CDR3 amino acids: CASSLALTGLNTEAFF. In DNA, the CDR3 is TGCGCCAGCAGCTTAGCTTTGACAGGGCTGAACACTGAAGCTTTCTTT.

This rearrangement joins TRBV18 to TRBJ2-1; 9 positions match TRBD2. The CDR3 runs 15 residues. Trimming at V came to 6 bases and at J to 4 bases, leaving 7 bases not matched to a gene. Germline CDR1 and CDR2: KGHSH and LQKENI. This CDR3 is CASSPGLAEYNEQFF. The CDR3 coding sequence is TGTGCCAGCTCGCCGGGACTAGCAGAATACAATGAGCAGTTCTTC. Drawing the rest from reference TRBV18 and TRBJ2-1, the complete variable domain is NAGVMQNPRHLVRRRGQEARLRCSPMKGHSHVYWYRQLPEEGLKFMVYLQKENIIDESGMPKERFSAEFPKEGPSILRIQQVVRGDSAAYFCASSPGLAEYNEQFFGPGTRLTVL.

The chain uses TRBV18 and TRBJ1-2; tentatively, D is TRBD1 (5 bases). Germline V gives CDR1 KGHSH, CDR2 LQKENI. The CDR3 length is 17 residues. Trimming took off 3 bases at V and 2 bases at J, with 19 bases between the two ends. The DNA for the CDR3 is TGTGCCAGCTCACCGCCTTTAGGGGCCAGACGGAACTATGGCTACACCTTC. It specifies CASSPPLGARRNYGYTF. The full variable domain, its missing parts supplied by reference TRBV18 and TRBJ1-2, is NAGVMQNPRHLVRRRGQEARLRCSPMKGHSHVYWYRQLPEEGLKFMVYLQKENIIDESGMPKERFSAEFPKEGPSILRIQQVVRGDSAAYFCASSPPLGARRNYGYTFGSGTRLTVV.

The chain combines TRBV9 with TRBJ1-4, with TRBD1 as a possible D gene (5 bases). The CDR3 has 13 residues. Germline V gene lookup returns CDR1 SGDLS and CDR2 YYNGEE. V shed 4 bases and J shed 16 bases, with 20 bases lying between them. CDR3 nucleotide sequence: TGTGCCAGCAGCCCTCTATCGTCGGGGGAGCCGTTTTTT. Its translation is CASSPLSSGEPFF.

The J gene is TRBJ2-3, the V gene TRBV3-1 (or the pseudogene TRBV3-2); D gene uncertain. Germline lookup yields CDR1 LGHDT and CDR2 YNNKEL (reference sequence). The CDR3 runs 11 residues. Trimming removed 4 bases from V and 6 bases from J, with 5 bases in between. The CDR3 coding sequence is TGTGCCAGCAGCCTACGGGATACGCAGTATTTT. This encodes CASSLRDTQYF.

The chain is built from TRBV27 and TRBJ2-1, with TRBD1 identical over 8 bases. The CDR3 is 14 residues long. With V trimmed by 8 bases and J by 5 bases, 8 bases remained unmatched. Germline-derived CDR1 and CDR2 are MNHEY and SMNVEV (reference sequence). In DNA, the CDR3 is TGTGCCAGCTGTAGGACAGGGAGGAACAATGAGCAGTTCTTC. As protein: CASCRTGRNNEQFF.

In regard to this clone: Mismatch with germline at one junction end may stem from a read error. The chain has TRBV18 and TRBJ2-7; 7 bases line up with TRBD2. The CDR3 length is 16 residues. Germline CDR1 is KGHSH and CDR2 is LQKENI. CDR3: CASSPVPLAEAYEQYF. In DNA form, the CDR3 reads TGTGCCAGTTCACCAGTTCCTCTAGCGGAGGCCTACGAGCAGTACTTC.

V gene TRBV15 combines with J gene TRBJ2-7; D perhaps matches TRBD2 (5 bases). The V and J ends lost 4 bases and 0 bases respectively, with 13 bases between them. The germline gives CDR1 LNHNV, CDR2 YYDKDF (reference sequence). The CDR3 loop spans 15 amino acids. The CDR3 nucleotides read TGTGCCACCAGCACCTCCACGGGGTTCTCCTACGAGCAGTACGTC. This gives the protein CATSTSTGFSYEQYV.

This sequence joins TRBV6-2 or TRBV6-3 and TRBJ1-5, with D perhaps matching TRBD1 (6 bases). Trimming left V 5 bases short and J 10 bases short, with 18 bases between. Germline loops: CDR1 MNHEY, CDR2 SVGEGT. The CDR3 totals 14 residues. CDR3 loop: CASSMVTGAPPQHF. The CDR3 DNA is TGTGCCAGCAGTATGGTGACAGGCGCCCCTCCCCAGCATTTT.

The rearrangement uses TRBV4-2 and TRBJ2-1; TRBD2 agrees at 11 bases. Germline V gene sequence: CDR1 LGHNA, CDR2 YNFKEQ. The CDR3 length is 15 residues. J gave up 7 bases and V 3 bases, and 5 bases lay outside the gene matches. The CDR3 is CASSQPLAGGNEQFF. CDR3 DNA: TGTGCCAGCAGCCAGCCGCTAGCGGGGGGTAATGAGCAGTTCTTC.

The chain couples TRBV5-1 to TRBJ2-7; 10 nucleotides match TRBD2. V lost 2 bases and J lost 7; bases outside the gene matches: 12. The CDR3 has 16 residues. The germline gives CDR1 SGHRS, CDR2 YFSETQ. CDR3 region: CASSLTSGALGLEQYF. The CDR3 nucleotides read TGCGCCAGCAGCTTAACTAGCGGGGCACTTGGTTTAGAGCAGTACTTC. Combining the CDR3 with reference TRBV5-1 and TRBJ2-7 gives the whole variable domain KAGVTQTPRYLIKTRGQQVTLSCSPISGHRSVSWYQQTPGQGLQFLFEYFSETQRNKGNFPGRFSGRQFSNSRSEMNVSTLELGDSALYLCASSLTSGALGLEQYFGPGTRLTVT.

This clone turned up a few times. The genes are TRBV3-1 (or the pseudogene TRBV3-2) and TRBJ2-3; 9 bases fit TRBD2. With V trimmed by 4 bases and J by 2 bases, 7 bases remained unmatched. The CDR3 totals 16 residues. From germline, CDR1 is LGHDT and CDR2 YNNKEL (reference sequence). The CDR3 nucleotides read TGTGCCAGCAGCCCTAGAGCGGGGGGAACCACAGATACGCAGTATTTT. Amino acid sequence: CASSPRAGGTTDTQYF.

The V call is TRBV15, the J call TRBJ2-1; TRBD1 might be the D (5 bases). Trimming stripped 5 bases from V and 13 bases from J, with 15 bases between. The CDR3 is 12 amino acids. Germline CDR1 LNHNV, CDR2 YYDKDF (reference sequence). Here the CDR3 DNA reads TGTGCCACCAGCGTCGCTAGGGGTATTCAGTTCTTC. Amino acid sequence: CATSVARGIQFF.

This rearrangement joins TRBV10-3 to TRBJ1-6; a weak D match, TRBD1 (5 bases). The CDR3 is made up of 13 amino acids. In germline, CDR1 is ENHRY, CDR2 SYGVKD. The V gene lost 4 bases and the J gene lost 8 bases, with 9 bases spanning the gap. This CDR3 is CAISGTRDSPLHF. The CDR3 region has the DNA TGTGCCATCAGTGGAACCAGGGATTCACCCCTCCACTTT.

J is TRBJ2-1 and V is TRBV7-9; 11 bases align to TRBD2. Unmatched junction bases numbered 4, after V lost 4 bases and J lost 8 bases. The CDR3 totals 14 residues. CDR1 is SEHNR, CDR2 FQNEAQ, per germline (reference sequence). The CDR3 nucleotides are TGTGCCAGCAGCTACGGGACTAGCGGCGATGAGCAGTTCTTC. Protein: CASSYGTSGDEQFF.

CDR3 nucleotides: TGTGCCTGGGAGGACAGGCCTAGCACAGATACGCAGTATTTT. Its translation is CAWEDRPSTDTQYF. V is TRBV30 and J is TRBJ2-3; 7 bases agree with TRBD1. The V segment lost 5 bases and the J segment 0 bases; nucleotides outside the gene matches: 5. From germline, CDR1 is GTSNPN and CDR2 SVGIG (reference sequence). This CDR3 has 14 amino acids.